What follows is one T cell receptor (beta chain) and its context. Sequencing was performed with immunoSEQ multiplex PCR; in TCRdb, only in-frame clones are kept and a portion is missing. The profile shows around 100,000 clones, approximately 90% of them singletons. The sample originates from a study of control samples from healthy donors and cancer patients. The sequencing sample was made of PBMCs. The sequence came from a man between 60 and 70 years old with lung cancer.

The CDR3 loop is CASSYAGPETQYF. CDR3 DNA: TGTGCCAGCAGTTACGCAGGACCAGAGACCCAGTACTTC. The chain couples TRBV6-5 to TRBJ2-5; D remains unclear. The germline V gene encodes CDR1 MNHEY and CDR2 SVGAGI. This CDR3 has 13 amino acids. The ends were cut back, 2 bases at V and 4 bases at J, with 8 bases in the middle.